A single TCR beta chain is shown here with its context. Clones were sequenced by immunoSEQ multiplex PCR, and TCRdb holds only the in-frame ones, with some missing. The sample shows about 1 million clones, around 76% of them seen only once. The data derive from a study of shared clonotypes between healthy human individuals. Study-level background: Each donor's CD4 naive and CD4 memory cells filled three plates apiece, CD8 naive two, and CD8 memory one.

The length of the CDR3 is 14 residues. Unmatched junction bases numbered 7, after V lost 1 base and J lost 7 bases. Germline CDR1 reads SGHRS; CDR2 reads YFSETQ. This clonotype was sampled from a man between 18 and 29 years old in good health. V usage is TRBV5-1 and J usage is TRBJ2-7; 8 positions match TRBD1. The sample taken for sequencing was memory CD4+ T cells sorted from blood. Subset: CD45RA-negative fraction. The CDR3 here is CASSLWTGSQEQYF. CDR3 DNA sequence: TGCGCCAGCAGCTTGTGGACAGGGTCTCAAGAGCAGTACTTC.